A single sample is the source of the 4 T cell receptor beta chains below, sequenced in a study of blood T cell repertoires in COVID-19. Only in-frame clones appear in the TCRdb table, and some are missing; sequencing was by immunoSEQ multiplex PCR. This sample has 85,000 to 110,000 clones, with about 87% found just once. Sequencing was done on a sample of peripheral blood. The receptors were sampled from a human donor in a cohort sampled during active or convalescent COVID-19.

This rearrangement joins TRBV11-2 to TRBJ1-5; perhaps TRBD1 as D (6 bases). The CDR3 length is 13 residues. The ends were cut back, 2 bases at V and 9 bases at J, with 11 bases in the middle. The germline V gene encodes CDR1 SGHAT and CDR2 FQNNGV. The DNA for the CDR3 is TGTGCCAGCAGCTTAACCTTACAGGGGCCCCAGCATTTT. Translation: CASSLTLQGPQHF.

This clone was observed a handful of times. The J gene is TRBJ1-5, the V gene TRBV10-3, with D possibly matching TRBD1 (6 bases). CDR3 size: 13 residues. The V and J ends lost 11 bases and 2 bases respectively, with 13 bases between them. Germline V CDR1 and CDR2: ENHRY, SYGVKD. The CDR3 reads CAHAEGGNQPQHF. CDR3 nucleotides: TGTGCCCACGCCGAGGGGGGCAATCAGCCCCAGCATTTT.

Notes on this clone: This specimen includes other DNA sequences encoding the same CDR3. This sequence joins TRBV7-8 and TRBJ2-1, with no clear D. The germline V gene has CDR1 SGHVS and CDR2 FQNEAQ. V gave up 5 bases and J gave up 7 bases, with 9 bases separating them. The CDR3 spans 12 residues. The CDR3 nucleotides read TGTGCCAGCAGCCCGAGTCGGAATGAGCAGTTCTTC. Protein product: CASSPSRNEQFF.

The chain recombines TRBV28 with TRBJ1-2; 7 bases agree with TRBD1. The CDR3 has 13 residues. Germline V CDR1 and CDR2: MDHEN, SYDVKM. Trimming cost V 4 bases and J 8 bases; bases outside gene matches: 7. The CDR3 DNA reads TGTGCCAGCAGTTATCAGGGGGTAAAAGGCTACACCTTC. It encodes CASSYQGVKGYTF.